Shown below are 26 T cell receptor beta chains from a single sample sequenced in a study of blood T cell repertoires in COVID-19. Some clones are missing from TCRdb's copy, which holds only in-frame ones; the method was immunoSEQ multiplex PCR. This table has 100,000 to 120,000 clones, approximately 88% appearing once. Material for sequencing was peripheral blood. The receptors were gathered from a human donor in a cohort sampled during active COVID-19.

This chain connects TRBV7-9 to TRBJ2-7; no clear D gene. Germline V gene lookup returns CDR1 SEHNR and CDR2 FQNEAQ (reference sequence). V was trimmed by 4 bases and J by 5 bases, leaving 9 bases between them. The CDR3 totals 12 residues. Written as DNA, the CDR3 is TGTGCCAGCAGCTCCCAGTCCCACGAGCAGTACTTC. The encoded protein is CASSSQSHEQYF. Full variable domain (rest looked up from reference TRBV7-9 and TRBJ2-7): DTGVSQNPRHKITKRGQNVTFRCDPISEHNRLYWYRQTLGQGPEFLTYFQNEAQLEKSRLLSDRFSAERPKGSFSTLEIQRTEQGDSAMYLCASSSQSHEQYFGPGTRLTVT.

V gene TRBV5-1 combines with J gene TRBJ1-1; perhaps TRBD1 as D (6 bases). The germline V gene encodes CDR1 SGHRS and CDR2 YFSETQ. V dropped 6 bases and J dropped 3 bases, with 12 bases sitting between them. The CDR3 length is 13 residues. The DNA for the CDR3 is TGCGCCAGCAAGGACAGTGATTACACTGAAGCTTTCTTT. Its protein product is CASKDSDYTEAFF.

The chain employs TRBV6-2 or TRBV6-3 and TRBJ1-1; D is perhaps TRBD1 (5 bases). Germline values: CDR1 MNHEY, CDR2 SVGEGT. CDR3 size: 13 residues. The V end lost 2 bases, the J end lost 5 bases, and 9 bases lay between the germline ends. CDR3 region: CASSYGGETEAFF. CDR3 bases: TGTGCCAGCAGTTACGGGGGGGAGACTGAAGCTTTCTTT.

This chain connects TRBV4-1 to TRBJ1-2; 7 nucleotides align to TRBD1. The V gene's germline CDR1 is MGHRA and CDR2 YSYEKL. J was trimmed by 3 bases and V by 0 bases; bases with no gene match: 7. CDR3 size: 16 residues. The CDR3 nucleotides are TGCGCCAGCAGCCAAGATATCGACAGGGCATACTATGGCTACACCTTC. Translating gives CASSQDIDRAYYGYTF.

The chain joins TRBV28 to TRBJ1-3; a weak D match, TRBD1 (5 bases). V was trimmed by 7 bases and J by 0 bases, leaving 10 bases between them. From germline, CDR1 is MDHEN and CDR2 SYDVKM. CDR3 length equals 14 residues. The CDR3 bases are TGTGCCAGCACCCTGGACAACTCTGGAAACACCATATATTTT. The encoded protein is CASTLDNSGNTIYF.

This chain joins TRBV27 and TRBJ2-7; 9 positions match TRBD2. The J segment lost 6 bases and the V segment lost 8 bases, leaving 14 bases of the junction unmatched. Germline V gene data show CDR1 as MNHEY and CDR2 as SMNVEV (reference sequence). The CDR3 spans 15 residues. The DNA for the CDR3 is TGTGCCAGCGCCCAAAGGGCGGGGGGGCGCCGCGAGCAGTACTTC. This codes for CASAQRAGGRREQYF.

This chain joins TRBV5-6 and TRBJ2-3; 7 bases agree with TRBD2. Per germline, CDR1 SGHDT and CDR2 YYEEEE. This CDR3 is 16 amino acids long. J was trimmed by 2 bases and V by 0 bases; bases with no gene match: 6. CDR3 nucleotide sequence: TGTGCCAGCAGCTTGGCGGCGGGAGCCCCCACAGATACGCAGTATTTT. Translated: CASSLAAGAPTDTQYF.

V usage is TRBV6-6 and J usage is TRBJ2-7, with 7 nucleotides matching TRBD1. This CDR3 is 15 amino acids long. From germline, CDR1 is MNHNY and CDR2 SVGAGI (reference sequence). After removal of 2 bases from V and 4 bases from J, the junction contained 8 bases not matched to a gene. The CDR3 DNA follows: TGTGCCAGCAGTTACGGGGACAGCTATACTTACGAGCAGTACTTC. It is translated as CASSYGDSYTYEQYF.

For the CDR3, the DNA is TGTGCCAGCAGCGCCGCTGGAGATGGCTATGGCTACACCTTC. Protein sequence: CASSAAGDGYGYTF. The chain links TRBV9 to TRBJ1-2; unclear D gene. Trimming left V 3 bases short and J 4 bases short, with 13 bases between. Germline CDR1 and CDR2: SGDLS and YYNGEE. This CDR3 has 14 amino acids.

V is TRBV7-2 and J is TRBJ1-6; D possibly corresponds to TRBD1 (5 bases). The V gene lost 2 bases and the J gene lost 5 bases, with 10 bases spanning the gap. This CDR3 comprises 15 residues. Germline CDR1 reads SGHTA; CDR2 reads FQGNSA. CDR3 DNA sequence: TGTGCCAGCAGCTTATTGCAGGGTAATAATTCACCCCTCCACTTT. It specifies CASSLLQGNNSPLHF.

CDR3 amino acids: CASSWTSGTNTGELFF. CDR3 sequence (DNA): TGCGCCAGCAGCTGGACTAGCGGTACGAACACCGGGGAGCTGTTTTTT. The chain uses TRBV5-1 and TRBJ2-2; 10 nucleotides line up with TRBD2. Germline CDR1 reads SGHRS; CDR2 reads YFSETQ. The V segment lost 3 bases and the J segment 0 bases; nucleotides outside the gene matches: 2. The CDR3 totals 16 residues.

This chain links TRBV19 with TRBJ2-7; no definite D call. The CDR3 is 14 residues long. Trimming removed 4 bases at V and 0 bases at J, with 10 bases between. The V gene's germline CDR1 is LNHDA and CDR2 SQIVND (reference sequence). CDR3 in DNA: TGTGCCAGTAGTAGCGAGGCCAGCTCCTACGAGCAGTACTTC. Encoded protein: CASSSEASSYEQYF.

The gene calls are TRBV5-1 and TRBJ1-1; 8 bases match TRBD1. This CDR3 is built from 13 residues. The V and J ends lost 5 bases and 5 bases, in that order; junction bases with no gene match: 5. Germline V gives CDR1 SGHRS, CDR2 YFSETQ. CDR3 nucleotide sequence: TGCGCCAGCAGACAAACAGGGGGAACTGAAGCTTTCTTT. Amino acid sequence: CASRQTGGTEAFF.

The V and J genes are TRBV28 and TRBJ1-1; D uncertain. V was shortened by 2 bases and J by 5 bases, with 6 bases between the two germline ends. There are 12 residues in the CDR3. CDR1 MDHEN and CDR2 SYDVKM come from the germline V gene. The CDR3: CASSLPVTEAFF. The CDR3 DNA follows: TGTGCCAGCAGTTTACCGGTAACTGAAGCTTTCTTT.

The V and J genes are TRBV30 and TRBJ1-1; D gene ambiguous. V lost 7 bases and J 0 bases, leaving 15 bases between the germline ends. This CDR3 is built from 14 residues. The germline gives CDR1 GTSNPN, CDR2 SVGIG (reference sequence). Here the CDR3 reads CASEGPAMNTEAFF. The DNA for the CDR3 is TGTGCCTCGGAGGGCCCTGCCATGAACACTGAAGCTTTCTTT.

This chain links TRBV19 with TRBJ1-1; D gene uncertain. The CDR3 covers 13 residues. In germline, CDR1 is LNHDA, CDR2 SQIVND (reference sequence). Trimming pared 5 bases from V and 0 bases from J, leaving 7 bases between. CDR3 amino acids: CASSVTVNTEAFF. In DNA, the CDR3 is TGTGCCAGTAGTGTTACAGTGAACACTGAAGCTTTCTTT. The full variable domain, completed using reference TRBV19 and TRBJ1-1, is DGGITQSPKYLFRKEGQNVTLSCEQNLNHDAMYWYRQDPGQGLRLIYYSQIVNDFQKGDIAEGYSVSREKKESFPLTVTSAQKNPTAFYLCASSVTVNTEAFFGQGTRLTVV.

The V call is TRBV10-3, the J call TRBJ2-5; D is unclear. The CDR3 length is 11 residues. Between the trimmed V and J ends, which lost 4 bases and 4 bases, there was a span of 4 bases. Germline V gene sequence: CDR1 ENHRY, CDR2 SYGVKD. This chain's CDR3 is CAISGGETQYF. CDR3 coding DNA: TGTGCCATCAGTGGAGGAGAGACCCAGTACTTC.

V is TRBV5-6 and J is TRBJ2-1, with 8 bases fitting TRBD2. The CDR3 has 18 residues. Germline V gene sequence: CDR1 SGHDT, CDR2 YYEEEE. V lost 1 base to trimming and J lost 0 bases; unmatched junction nucleotides: 9. The CDR3 region is CASSLPSGSPSSYNEQFF. CDR3 coding DNA: TGTGCCAGCAGCTTGCCCAGCGGGAGCCCGAGCTCCTACAATGAGCAGTTCTTC.

Concerning this clone: Within the sample, other DNA sequences also encode this same CDR3. V usage is TRBV20-1 and J usage is TRBJ2-3; D might be TRBD1 (6 bases). From germline, CDR1 is DFQATT and CDR2 SNEGSKA (reference sequence). V lost 6 bases, J lost 6 bases, and 10 bases lay in between. This CDR3 contains 11 residues. The CDR3 bases are TGCAGTGCCACGAGGGGGGATACGCAGTATTTT. Its protein product is CSATRGDTQYF.

This clone appeared a few times. V and J are TRBV4-2 and TRBJ2-7; 11 bases are a match to TRBD1. In germline, CDR1 is LGHNA, CDR2 YNFKEQ. The CDR3 length is 16 residues. Losses at the gene ends were 4 bases for V and 4 bases for J; bases not matched to a gene: 9. The CDR3 reads CASSLNPGQGAYEQYF. As DNA, the CDR3 is TGTGCCAGCAGCCTCAACCCCGGACAGGGGGCTTACGAGCAGTACTTC.

V is TRBV5-1 and J is TRBJ2-3; 11 nucleotides line up with TRBD2. CDR1 and CDR2 from the germline V gene are SGHRS and YFSETQ. This CDR3 is built from 16 residues. Losses at the gene ends were 4 bases for V and 0 bases for J; bases not matched to a gene: 4. The CDR3 protein is CASSLSGGASTDTQYF. CDR3 sequence (DNA): TGCGCCAGCAGCCTTAGCGGGGGGGCTAGCACAGATACGCAGTATTTT.

CDR3 in amino acids: CASSFEAGGQETQYF. The CDR3 DNA reads as TGCGCCAGCAGCTTCGAGGCGGGGGGGCAAGAGACCCAGTACTTC. The chain has TRBV5-1 and TRBJ2-5, with TRBD2 matching over 9 bases. V lost 2 bases to trimming and J lost 2 bases; unmatched junction nucleotides: 4. The CDR3 spans 15 residues. Germline CDR1 and CDR2: SGHRS and YFSETQ.

V is TRBV7-8 and J is TRBJ2-3; TRBD1 aligns across 7 bases. The CDR3 runs to 15 residues. The ends lost 5 bases at V and 1 base at J; junction bases unmatched: 6. Germline lookup yields CDR1 SGHVS and CDR2 FQNEAQ. CDR3 bases: TGTGCCAGCAGCCCCGCAGGGGGACGCACAGATACGCAGTATTTT. This encodes CASSPAGGRTDTQYF.

The chain recombines TRBV3-1 (or the pseudogene TRBV3-2) with TRBJ2-5, with D maybe TRBD1 (6 bases). The V end was cut by 2 bases, the J end by 2 bases, with 15 bases between. This CDR3 is built from 16 residues. Germline loops: CDR1 LGHDT, CDR2 YNNKEL (reference sequence). The CDR3 loop reads CASSQYTGTPQETQYF. For the CDR3, the DNA is TGTGCCAGCAGCCAATACACCGGGACACCACAAGAGACCCAGTACTTC.

V gene TRBV25-1 combines with J gene TRBJ2-5; weak D call: TRBD1 (5 bases). The germline V gene encodes CDR1 MGHDK and CDR2 SYGVNS. The CDR3 is 12 amino acids. V lost 3 bases and J lost 11, with 13 bases in between. CDR3 in amino acids: CASSEGLGAQYF. CDR3 sequence (DNA): TGTGCCAGCAGTGAGGGTTTAGGGGCTCAGTACTTC.

This clone was counted only a few times. The V and J genes are TRBV19 and TRBJ2-2, with 8 bases aligning to TRBD1. The CDR3 is 16 residues long. The V and J ends lost 4 bases and 1 base, in that order; junction bases with no gene match: 5. Germline V lookup: CDR1 LNHDA, CDR2 SQIVND (reference sequence). CDR3 sequence: CASSTYRGVNTGELFF. CDR3 nucleotides: TGTGCCAGTAGTACCTACAGGGGGGTGAACACCGGGGAGCTGTTTTTT.